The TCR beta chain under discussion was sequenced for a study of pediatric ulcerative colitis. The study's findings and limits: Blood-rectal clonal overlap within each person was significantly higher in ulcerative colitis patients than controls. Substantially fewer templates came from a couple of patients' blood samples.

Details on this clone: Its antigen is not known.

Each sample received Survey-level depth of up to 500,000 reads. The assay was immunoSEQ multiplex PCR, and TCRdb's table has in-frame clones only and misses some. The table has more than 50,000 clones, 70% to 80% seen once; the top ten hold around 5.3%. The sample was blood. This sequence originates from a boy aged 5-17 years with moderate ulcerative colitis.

CDR3 protein: CASSLAGNTGELFF. The DNA for the CDR3 is TGTGCCAGCAGCTTAGCGGGTAACACCGGGGAGCTGTTTTTT. This sequence joins TRBV7-6 and TRBJ2-2; D is ambiguous. This CDR3 has 14 residues. V was shortened by 0 bases and J by 2 bases, with 4 bases between the two germline ends. Germline V CDR1 and CDR2: SGHVS, FNYEAQ.